The sample holds a few counts of the clone carrying this TCR beta chain. J gave up 3 bases and V 4 bases, and 6 bases lay outside the gene matches. Germline CDR1 MNHNS, CDR2 SASEGT. The length of the CDR3 is 16 residues. All patients were untreated before thyroid surgery. As processed by the authors: Variation in CDR3 across clinicopathological groups served as the basis for constructing a distant-metastasis classifier in papillary thyroid cancer. TCRdb ran MiXCR on the PCR reads. These V and J calls derive from TCRdb rather than the authors' analysis. The table lists tens of thousands of clones, roughly 4% of them singletons, with 21% in the top ten. This entry comes from a study of metastatic and nonmetastatic thyroid tumors. Across the whole study: From malignant and benign thyroid patients, repertoires in blood and in tumor or nodule tissue were compared.

Sequencing input: blood. V gene TRBV6-1 combines with J gene TRBJ2-5; 12 bases match TRBD2. The clonotype was recovered from a female donor with papillary thyroid cancer or a benign thyroid nodule (not recorded which). Some clones in this sample may be carry-over from other donors' samples. As DNA, the CDR3 is TGTGCCAGCAGTGGAGAAGGACTAGCGGGAAAAGAGACCCAGTACTTC. It codes for CASSGEGLAGKETQYF.